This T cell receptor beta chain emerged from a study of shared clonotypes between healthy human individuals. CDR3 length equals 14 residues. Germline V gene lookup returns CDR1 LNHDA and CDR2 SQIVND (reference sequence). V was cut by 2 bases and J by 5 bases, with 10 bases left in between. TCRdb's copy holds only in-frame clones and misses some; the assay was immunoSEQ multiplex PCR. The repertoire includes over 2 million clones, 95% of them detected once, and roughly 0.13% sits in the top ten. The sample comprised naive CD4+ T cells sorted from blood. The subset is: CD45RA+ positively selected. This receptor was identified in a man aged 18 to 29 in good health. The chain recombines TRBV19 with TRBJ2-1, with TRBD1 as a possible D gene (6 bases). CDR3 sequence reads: CASSIMDSNNEQFF. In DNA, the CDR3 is TGTGCCAGTAGTATAATGGACAGTAACAATGAGCAGTTCTTC.